This TCR beta chain was identified during a study of regulatory T cells in long-lasting Graves disease. On the study more broadly: Graves' patients, newly diagnosed, had taken antithyroid drugs under 3 months.

V lost 0 bases to trimming and J lost 5 bases, with 5 bases between them. Germline V gene data show CDR1 as SGHDT and CDR2 as YYEEEE. This CDR3 is 12 amino acids long. A word on this clonotype: The antigen is not known.

Findings and caveats of the study: More public clonotypes were shared by persistent patients (about 3,000) than by new patients (about 970).

Both iRepertoire HTBI primers and Arm-PCR of CDR3 regions were used to build the TCR beta libraries. MiXCR, run by TCRdb on the multiplex PCR reads, gives a single entry per CDR3 protein. The sample includes a few hundred thousand distinct CDR3 sequences, 20% to 25% seen only once; the top ten take 14%. Time point indicated: newly diagnosed GD, antithyroid drugs for less than 3 months. Making the TCR library involved RNA that had been extracted from PBMCs. The sequences come from peripheral blood mononuclear cells (PBMCs), collected at new diagnosis, from a patient treated with antithyroid drugs. The TCR was taken from a female donor with Graves disease. This chain links TRBV5-6 with TRBJ1-2; D not certain. The CDR3, as DNA: TGTGCCAGCAGCTTGGTTGAGTATGGCTACACCTTC. This encodes CASSLVEYGYTF.